Only one count was recorded for the clone carrying this TCR beta chain. What it binds is not known. Per the original data handling: When patient CD8+ clones larger than 1% were compared with published virus-specific TCRB sequences, few matched. The method was immunoSEQ multiplex PCR; TCRdb's version includes in-frame clones alone and lacks a portion of them. The V and J calls and clone size were taken over from that table, and D and trimming were inferred from the DNA. The sample consists of 15,000 to 20,000 clones, just under 75% of them appearing once. The record originates from a study of somatic mutations in cytotoxic T cells in rheumatoid arthritis. Study overall: A roughly 30 ml EDTA sample of patient blood was drawn right after diagnosis, before any treatment. Findings of the study overall: In about an eighth of the roughly 60 patients, the largest CD8+ clone exceeded 20% of CD8+ cells.

The source material was CD8+ T cells sorted from blood. The clonotype originates from an adult with rheumatoid arthritis.

CDR3: CASEAGGPRTQYF. CDR3 nucleotide sequence: TGTGCCAGCGAGGCGGGGGGGCCCAGAACGCAGTATTTT. This chain links TRBV2 with TRBJ2-3; 9 bases match TRBD2. The CDR3 totals 13 residues. Unmatched junction bases numbered 9, after V lost 8 bases and J lost 9 bases. Per the germline V gene, CDR1 is SNHLY and CDR2 is FYNNEI.